The 3 T cell receptor beta chains in this list originate from one sample, sequenced in a study of T cell repertoires in cytomegalovirus infection. These TCRs' antigens remain unknown. TCRdb used MiXCR to reprocess the reads, holding one entry per CDR3 protein. This table holds approximately 1,000,000 distinct CDR3 sequences, less than 40% found once. The starting material was cultured CD8+ T cells from PBMCs, obtained from culture after CMV antigen stimulation. These receptors were obtained from a human donor in good health (CMV status not recorded). Some clones in this sample may be carry-over from other donors' samples.

The chain has TRBV7-6 and TRBJ2-7, with a tentative D call TRBD2 (5 bases). Between the trimmed V and J ends, which lost 0 bases and 6 bases, there was a span of 9 bases. The CDR3 covers 13 residues. The germline CDR1 and CDR2 sequences are SGHVS and FNYEAQ. This CDR3 reads CASSLALSGEQYF. The CDR3 DNA reads as TGTGCCAGCAGCTTAGCGCTCAGCGGCGAGCAGTACTTC.

This clonotype was seen more than once but under ten times. This rearrangement joins TRBV2 to TRBJ2-7, with 10 nucleotides matching TRBD1. The V segment lost 2 bases and the J segment 6 bases; nucleotides outside the gene matches: 10. Germline values: CDR1 SNHLY, CDR2 FYNNEI. The length of the CDR3 is 16 residues. The CDR3 here is CASSEPRGTGALEQYF. In nucleotides, the CDR3 is TGTGCCAGCAGTGAACCGCGGGGGACAGGGGCGCTCGAGCAGTACTTC.

The genes are TRBV7-9 and TRBJ2-4, with 7 bases fitting TRBD1. Germline CDR1 SEHNR, CDR2 FQNEAQ (reference sequence). The trim removed 6 bases at V and 1 base at J, leaving 12 bases unmatched. CDR3 size: 17 residues. The CDR3 DNA reads as TGTGCCAGCAGTTCCCCCTCGGACAGGAGGGCCAAAAACATTCAGTACTTC. Translation gives CASSSPSDRRAKNIQYF.